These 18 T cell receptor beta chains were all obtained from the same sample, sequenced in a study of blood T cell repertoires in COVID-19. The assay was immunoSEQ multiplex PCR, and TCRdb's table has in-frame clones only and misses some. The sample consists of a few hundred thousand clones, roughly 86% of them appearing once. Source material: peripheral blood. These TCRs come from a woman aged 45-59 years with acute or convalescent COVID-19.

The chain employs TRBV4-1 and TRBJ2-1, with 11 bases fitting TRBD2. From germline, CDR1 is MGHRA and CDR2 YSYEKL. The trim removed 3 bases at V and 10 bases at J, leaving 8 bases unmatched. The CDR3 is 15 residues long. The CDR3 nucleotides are TGCGCCAGCAGCCAGACTAGCGGGGTGAGGCGGGAGCAGTTCTTC. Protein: CASSQTSGVRREQFF.

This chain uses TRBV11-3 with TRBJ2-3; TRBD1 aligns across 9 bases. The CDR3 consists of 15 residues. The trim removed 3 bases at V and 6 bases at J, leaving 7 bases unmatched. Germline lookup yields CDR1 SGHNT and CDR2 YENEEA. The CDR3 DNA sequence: TGTGCCAGCAGCTTCTCTGGGACAGGGTTTGATACGCAGTATTTT. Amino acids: CASSFSGTGFDTQYF.

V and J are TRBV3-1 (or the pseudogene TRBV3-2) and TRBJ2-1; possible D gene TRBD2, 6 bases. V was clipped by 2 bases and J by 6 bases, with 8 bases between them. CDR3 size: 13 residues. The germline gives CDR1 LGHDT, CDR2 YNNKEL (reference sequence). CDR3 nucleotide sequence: TGTGCCAGCAGCCAACTGGGGGGCAATGAGCAGTTCTTC. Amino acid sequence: CASSQLGGNEQFF.

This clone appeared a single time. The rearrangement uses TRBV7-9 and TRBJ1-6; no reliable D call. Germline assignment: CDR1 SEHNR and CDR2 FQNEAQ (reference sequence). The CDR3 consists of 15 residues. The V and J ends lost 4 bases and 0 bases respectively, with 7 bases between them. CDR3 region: CASSSISSYNSPLHF. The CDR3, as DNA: TGTGCCAGCAGCTCGATTAGCTCCTATAATTCACCCCTCCACTTT. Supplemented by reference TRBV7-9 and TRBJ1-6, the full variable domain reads DTGVSQNPRHKITKRGQNVTFRCDPISEHNRLYWYRQTLGQGPEFLTYFQNEAQLEKSRLLSDRFSAERPKGSFSTLEIQRTEQGDSAMYLCASSSISSYNSPLHFGNGTRLTVT.

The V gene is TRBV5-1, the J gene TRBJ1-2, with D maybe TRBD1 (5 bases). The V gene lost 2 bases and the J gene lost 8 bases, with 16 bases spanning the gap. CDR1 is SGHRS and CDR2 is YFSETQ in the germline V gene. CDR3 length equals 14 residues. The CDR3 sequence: CASSFPDSSGGYTF. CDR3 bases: TGCGCCAGCAGCTTTCCTGACAGTTCTGGGGGCTACACCTTC.

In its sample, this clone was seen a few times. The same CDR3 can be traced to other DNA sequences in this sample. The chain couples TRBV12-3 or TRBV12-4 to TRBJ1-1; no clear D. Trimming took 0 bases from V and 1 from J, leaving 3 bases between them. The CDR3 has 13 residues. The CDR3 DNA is TGTGCCAGCAGTTTAGCCGGGAACACTGAAGCTTTCTTT. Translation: CASSLAGNTEAFF.

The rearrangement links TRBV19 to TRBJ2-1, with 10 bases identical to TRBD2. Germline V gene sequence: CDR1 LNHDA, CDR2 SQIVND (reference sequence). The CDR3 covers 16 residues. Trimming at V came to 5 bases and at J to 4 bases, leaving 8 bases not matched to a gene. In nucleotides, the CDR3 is TGTGCCAGTAGTCCCGTAGCGGGAGGACGATACAATGAGCAGTTCTTC. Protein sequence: CASSPVAGGRYNEQFF.

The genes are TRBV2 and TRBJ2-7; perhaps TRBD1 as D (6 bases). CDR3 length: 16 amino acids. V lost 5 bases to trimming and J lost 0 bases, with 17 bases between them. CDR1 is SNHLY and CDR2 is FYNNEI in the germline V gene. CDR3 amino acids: CASSPPRGGSSYEQYF. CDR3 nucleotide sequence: TGTGCCAGCAGTCCCCCTCGAGGGGGATCCTCCTACGAGCAGTACTTC.

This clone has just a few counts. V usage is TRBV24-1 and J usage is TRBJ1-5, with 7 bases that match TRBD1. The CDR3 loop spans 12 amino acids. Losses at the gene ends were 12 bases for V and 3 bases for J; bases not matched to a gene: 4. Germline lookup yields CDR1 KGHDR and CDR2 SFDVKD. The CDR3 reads CAAQGNNQPQHF. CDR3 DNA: TGTGCCGCACAGGGGAACAATCAGCCCCAGCATTTT.

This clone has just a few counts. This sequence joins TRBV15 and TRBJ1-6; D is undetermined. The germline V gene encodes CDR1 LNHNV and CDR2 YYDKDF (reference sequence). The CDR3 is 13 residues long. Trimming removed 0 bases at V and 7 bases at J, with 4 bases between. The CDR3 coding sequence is TGTGCCACCAGCAGAGAGTCGAATTCACCCCTCCACTTT. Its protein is CATSRESNSPLHF.

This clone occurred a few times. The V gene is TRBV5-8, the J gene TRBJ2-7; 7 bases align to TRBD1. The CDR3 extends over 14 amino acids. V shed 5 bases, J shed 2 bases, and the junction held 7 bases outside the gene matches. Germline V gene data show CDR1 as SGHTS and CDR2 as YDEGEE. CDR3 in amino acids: CASSEGGSAYEQYF. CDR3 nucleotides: TGTGCCAGCAGTGAAGGGGGCTCGGCCTACGAGCAGTACTTC.

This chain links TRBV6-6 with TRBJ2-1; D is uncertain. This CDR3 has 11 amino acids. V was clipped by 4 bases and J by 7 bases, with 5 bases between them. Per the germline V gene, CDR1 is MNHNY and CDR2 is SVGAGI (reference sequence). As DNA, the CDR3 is TGTGCCAGCAGTTTTCTGAATGAGCAGTTCTTC. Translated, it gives CASSFLNEQFF.

CDR3 bases: TGTGCCACCAGTGATATAACAGGGTCTCAGCCCCAGCATTTT. As protein: CATSDITGSQPQHF. The chain uses TRBV24-1 and TRBJ1-5, with D possibly matching TRBD1 (6 bases). Germline lookup yields CDR1 KGHDR and CDR2 SFDVKD. The V gene lost 3 bases and the J gene lost 6 bases, with 11 bases spanning the gap. The CDR3 consists of 14 residues.

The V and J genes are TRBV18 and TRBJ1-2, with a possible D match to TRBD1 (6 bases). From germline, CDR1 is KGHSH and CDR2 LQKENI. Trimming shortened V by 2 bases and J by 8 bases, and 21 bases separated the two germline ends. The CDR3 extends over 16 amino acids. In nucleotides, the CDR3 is TGTGCCAGCTCACCAGGGGCAGGGGACGCTAAGGAAGGCTACACCTTC. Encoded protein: CASSPGAGDAKEGYTF.

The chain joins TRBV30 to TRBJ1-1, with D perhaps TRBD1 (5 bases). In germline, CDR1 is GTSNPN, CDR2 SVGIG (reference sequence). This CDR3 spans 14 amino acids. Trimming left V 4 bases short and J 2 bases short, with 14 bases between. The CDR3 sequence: CAWTVPGGNTEAFF. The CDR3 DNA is TGTGCCTGGACTGTACCGGGGGGAAACACTGAAGCTTTCTTT.

The CDR3 region has the DNA TGTGCCAGCGGATCAGGGGCGGTGAACACTGAAGCTTTCTTT. It codes for CASGSGAVNTEAFF. The chain carries TRBV27 and TRBJ1-1, with D possibly TRBD1 on 6 matching bases. Trimming left V 8 bases short and J 0 bases short, with 13 bases between. This CDR3 spans 14 amino acids. The germline CDR1 and CDR2 sequences are MNHEY and SMNVEV (reference sequence).

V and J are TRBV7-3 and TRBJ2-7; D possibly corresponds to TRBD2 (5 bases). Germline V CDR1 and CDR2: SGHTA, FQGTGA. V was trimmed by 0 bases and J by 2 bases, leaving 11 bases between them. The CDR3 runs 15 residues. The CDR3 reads CASSLTGGPAYEQYF. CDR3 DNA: TGTGCCAGCAGCTTAACGGGCGGGCCGGCCTACGAGCAGTACTTC.

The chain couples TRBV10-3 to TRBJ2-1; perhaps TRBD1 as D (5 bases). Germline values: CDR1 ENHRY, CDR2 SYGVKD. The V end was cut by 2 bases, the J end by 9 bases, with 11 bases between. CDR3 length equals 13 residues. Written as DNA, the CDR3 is TGTGCCATCAGTGAGAGGGTAACAGGTGAGCAGTTCTTC. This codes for CAISERVTGEQFF.